Presented here are 13 T cell receptor beta chains from one specimen sequenced in a study of T cells after yellow fever vaccination. TCRdb re-called the 5' RACE reads through MiXCR, storing one row per CDR3 protein. The table lists a few hundred thousand distinct CDR3 sequences, roughly 4.3% of them singletons, with approximately 24% in the top ten. Here the sequenced sample was PBMCs, taken 5 days after the yellow fever booster vaccination. The receptors shown here come from a man between 18 and 29 years old who received the YFV17D yellow fever vaccine.

Only a few counts were recorded for this clonotype. This chain uses TRBV12-3 or TRBV12-4 with TRBJ2-4; the D call may be TRBD1 or TRBD2 (6 bases each). The V and J ends lost 4 bases and 2 bases respectively, with 9 bases between them. The CDR3 spans 14 residues. The CDR3 DNA sequence: TGTGCCAGCAGTTACGGGGGCCCCAAAAACATTCAGTACTTC. Translating it yields CASSYGGPKNIQYF.

This clonotype was recorded a few times. The CDR3 sequence: CATAHSPGTSIYEQYF. The CDR3 DNA follows: TGTGCCACCGCGCACAGCCCCGGGACTAGCATCTACGAGCAGTACTTC. The chain has TRBV7-9 and TRBJ2-7, with 9 bases matching TRBD2. This CDR3 comprises 16 residues. Germline V gene data show CDR1 as SEHNR and CDR2 as FQNEAQ (reference sequence). V lost 10 bases to trimming and J lost 3 bases; unmatched junction nucleotides: 16.

This clonotype was seen only a few times. The V gene is TRBV24-1, the J gene TRBJ2-1; 7 bases fit TRBD2. CDR1 is KGHDR and CDR2 is SFDVKD in the germline V gene. Trimming removed 2 bases from V and 1 base from J; junction bases left unmatched: 4. The CDR3 consists of 16 residues. DNA of the CDR3: TGTGCCACCAGTGATTCGGGGGGAGCGTCCTACAATGAGCAGTTCTTC. Protein: CATSDSGGASYNEQFF.

In this sample, this clonotype turned up a few times. The chain combines TRBV24-1 with TRBJ1-2, with D possibly being TRBD1 (5 bases). Germline CDR1 KGHDR, CDR2 SFDVKD. The CDR3 contains 12 residues. Trimming left V 3 bases short and J 6 bases short, with 7 bases between. The CDR3 spells CATSDPGNGYTF. The CDR3 DNA reads TGTGCCACCAGTGATCCAGGGAATGGCTACACCTTC.

In this sample, this clonotype turned up a few times. The chain couples TRBV18 to TRBJ1-5; D not resolved. Trimming pared 2 bases from V and 2 bases from J, leaving 10 bases between. The length of the CDR3 is 15 residues. The germline gives CDR1 KGHSH, CDR2 LQKENI. CDR3 loop: CASSPSVGGNQPQHF. The CDR3 bases are TGTGCCAGCTCACCATCGGTTGGAGGCAATCAGCCCCAGCATTTT.

This clonotype was seen a few times. The chain uses TRBV6-5 and TRBJ2-5, with TRBD2 as a possible D gene (7 bases). The CDR3 contains 15 residues. V lost 8 bases and J 4 bases, leaving 20 bases between the germline ends. From germline, CDR1 is MNHEY and CDR2 SVGAGI. As DNA, the CDR3 is TGTGCCAGCCACCCAAGGGGGGGGATCGGAGAGACCCAGTACTTC. Its translation is CASHPRGGIGETQYF.

This clonotype was found many times. The genes are TRBV10-3 and TRBJ2-4; possible D gene TRBD1, 6 bases. V shed 6 bases and J shed 5 bases, with 14 bases lying between them. The CDR3 has 14 amino acids. CDR1 and CDR2 (germline): ENHRY, SYGVKD. Here the CDR3 reads CAISRGTSENIQYF. CDR3 nucleotide sequence: TGTGCCATCAGCCGTGGGACATCCGAAAACATTCAGTACTTC.

The table lists this clonotype with a few counts. The gene calls are TRBV28 and TRBJ1-5, with 9 bases aligning to TRBD1. Trimming cost V 6 bases and J 7 bases; bases outside gene matches: 13. The CDR3 is 16 amino acids. Germline assignment: CDR1 MDHEN and CDR2 SYDVKM. The CDR3 DNA reads TGTGCCAGCAGACCTACACAGGGGGCAATGAAACAGCCCCAGCATTTT. Protein sequence: CASRPTQGAMKQPQHF. Full variable domain (missing parts from reference TRBV28 and TRBJ1-5): DVKVTQSSRYLVKRTGEKVFLECVQDMDHENMFWYRQDPGLGLRLIYFSYDVKMKEKGDIPEGYSVSREKKERFSLILESASTNQTSMYLCASRPTQGAMKQPQHFGDGTRLSIL.

The DNA of the CDR3 is TGTGCCAGCAGCCACCGACAGTACTCTGGAAACACCATATATTTT. Protein sequence: CASSHRQYSGNTIYF. The V and J genes are TRBV9 and TRBJ1-3, with D possibly matching TRBD1 (5 bases). The CDR3 spans 15 residues. Germline CDR1 is SGDLS and CDR2 is YYNGEE. Deletions cut 4 bases from V and 0 bases from J, with 11 bases between.

Only a few counts were recorded for this clonotype. This chain uses TRBV9 with TRBJ2-1; TRBD2 agrees at 14 bases. The CDR3 covers 15 residues. V was clipped by 4 bases and J by 9 bases; unmatched bases: 6. Looked up from germline, CDR1 is SGDLS and CDR2 is YYNGEE. For the CDR3, the DNA is TGTGCCAGCAGCCCGATGGGACTAGCGGGGGCTGAGCAGTTCTTC. The encoded protein is CASSPMGLAGAEQFF.

This clonotype was recorded many times. CDR3 region: CSARQTGASYNEQFF. In DNA, the CDR3 is TGCAGTGCTAGACAGACAGGGGCGTCCTACAATGAGCAGTTCTTC. The chain couples TRBV20-1 to TRBJ2-1; 8 bases map to TRBD1. CDR3 size: 15 residues. The V gene's germline CDR1 is DFQATT and CDR2 SNEGSKA (reference sequence). With V trimmed by 2 bases and J by 1 base, 4 bases remained unmatched.

This clonotype has at least ten counts. The rearrangement joins TRBV6-2 or TRBV6-3 to TRBJ2-1, with 10 bases matching TRBD2. V dropped 6 bases and J dropped 2; count of bases not matched to a gene: 7. The CDR3 extends over 16 amino acids. Germline CDR1 reads MNHEY; CDR2 reads SVGEGT. The CDR3 sequence is CASRTGTSAPYNEQFF. CDR3 in DNA: TGTGCCAGCAGGACCGGGACTAGCGCTCCCTACAATGAGCAGTTCTTC.

In its sample, this clonotype was seen a few times. This chain joins TRBV7-9 and TRBJ1-1; 7 bases align to TRBD1. V trimming: 4 bases; J trimming: 2 bases; junction bases outside the gene matches: 7. CDR1 SEHNR and CDR2 FQNEAQ come from the germline V gene (reference sequence). This CDR3 has 15 residues. The CDR3 coding sequence is TGTGCCAGCAGCTCACAGGGGACCCTTAACACTGAAGCTTTCTTT. Residues: CASSSQGTLNTEAFF.